The 29 T cell receptor beta chains below were found in one sample sequenced in a study of blood T cell repertoires in COVID-19 (dated by TCRdb to the early 2020s). The library was obtained by the immunoSEQ multiplex PCR assay. The table was pulled from immuneACCESS by TCRdb, which kept in-frame rearrangements only. Such tables lose some clones; where checked, under half of the loss comes from unresolved V genes, and the rest has no known cause. In this sample the table shows under 300,000 clones, about 83% of which occur a single time. The leading ten clones occupy around 12% of the sample. Material: peripheral blood. These TCRs come from a man older than 75 with acute or convalescent COVID-19.

V gene TRBV5-1 combines with J gene TRBJ1-2, with 7 bases that match TRBD1. J gave up 4 bases and V 3 bases, and 6 bases lay outside the gene matches. Germline V gene sequence: CDR1 SGHRS, CDR2 YFSETQ. The CDR3 is 14 residues long. The CDR3 reads CASSSPGQPYGYTF. The CDR3 DNA reads TGCGCCAGCAGCTCACCGGGACAGCCCTATGGCTACACCTTC.

V usage is TRBV6-2 or TRBV6-3 and J usage is TRBJ1-1, with TRBD1 as a possible D gene (6 bases). The ends were cut back, 6 bases at V and 11 bases at J, with 19 bases in the middle. The CDR3 has 13 amino acids. CDR1 is MNHEY, CDR2 SVGEGT, per germline. In nucleotides, the CDR3 is TGTGCCAGCAGCACTATACAGGGTTTGATCGCTTTCTTT. Its translation is CASSTIQGLIAFF.

The chain has TRBV3-1 (or the pseudogene TRBV3-2) and TRBJ2-7; a weak D match, TRBD2 (6 bases). The germline CDR1 and CDR2 sequences are LGHDT and YNNKEL (reference sequence). The CDR3 is 12 amino acids. V was cut by 2 bases and J by 7 bases, with 9 bases left in between. The CDR3 loop is CASSQPGEEQYF. The DNA for the CDR3 is TGTGCCAGCAGCCAACCGGGGGAGGAGCAGTACTTC.

V and J are TRBV6-5 and TRBJ2-7; TRBD1 matches 11 bases. The V gene end was trimmed by 7 bases and the J gene end by 1 base; junction bases not matched to a gene: 6. CDR1 is MNHEY and CDR2 is SVGAGI in the germline V gene. The CDR3 covers 15 residues. In DNA, the CDR3 is TGTGCCAGCACCAGAGGGACAGGGGGATCCTACGAGCAGTACTTC. Protein sequence: CASTRGTGGSYEQYF.

The chain links TRBV4-3 to TRBJ2-2; 12 bases fit TRBD2. Germline CDR1 is LGHNA and CDR2 is YSLEER. The CDR3 loop spans 19 amino acids. V was clipped by 4 bases and J by 4 bases; unmatched bases: 13. The CDR3, as DNA: TGCGCCAGCAGCCGGAGGGCTAGCGGGGGGGCTTCTGGCACCGGGGAGCTGTTTTTT. Translation: CASSRRASGGASGTGELFF.

This chain uses TRBV11-2 with TRBJ1-6, with D maybe TRBD1 (5 bases). The CDR3 is 18 residues long. Germline V gives CDR1 SGHAT, CDR2 FQNNGV. V lost 3 bases, J lost 0 bases, and 15 bases lay in between. The CDR3 is CASSFPRGGSSYNSPLHF. The CDR3 DNA follows: TGTGCCAGCAGCTTCCCGCGGGGGGGAAGCTCCTATAATTCACCCCTCCACTTT.

The chain combines TRBV7-2 with TRBJ1-5; D call uncertain. The germline V and J ends were trimmed by 5 bases and 6 bases, with 11 bases remaining between them. The CDR3 is 13 amino acids. CDR1 is SGHTA, CDR2 FQGNSA, per germline. The CDR3 reads CASSVMEGQPQHF. DNA for the CDR3: TGTGCCAGCAGCGTTATGGAGGGTCAGCCCCAGCATTTT.

J is TRBJ2-3 and V is TRBV10-1; tentative D call: TRBD1 (6 bases). Trimming took 3 bases from V and 0 from J, leaving 13 bases between them. The CDR3 is made up of 16 amino acids. CDR1 WNHNN and CDR2 SYGVQD come from the germline V gene (reference sequence). The DNA of the CDR3 is TGCGCCAGCAGTGATTGGGGGACAAAAAGCACAGATACGCAGTATTTT. Residues: CASSDWGTKSTDTQYF.

V is TRBV18 and J is TRBJ1-1, with 8 positions matching TRBD1. The ends lost 10 bases at V and 1 base at J; junction bases unmatched: 5. The V gene's germline CDR1 is KGHSH and CDR2 LQKENI. CDR3 size: 13 residues. CDR3 sequence (DNA): TGTGCCACCCGACAGGGGAGGAACACTGAAGCTTTCTTT. It codes for CATRQGRNTEAFF.

The V gene is TRBV4-3, the J gene TRBJ1-2, with a tentative D call TRBD1 (5 bases). Germline V CDR1 and CDR2: LGHNA, YSLEER. The V gene lost 1 base and the J gene lost 4 bases, with 10 bases spanning the gap. The CDR3 contains 14 residues. The CDR3 DNA sequence: TGCGCCAGCAGCCAAGGGGAAGGGGTCTATGGCTACACCTTC. The encoded protein is CASSQGEGVYGYTF.

This clone came up a few times. The rearrangement joins TRBV11-3 to TRBJ2-5, with a weak D call TRBD1 (5 bases). V lost 1 base to trimming and J lost 4 bases, with 16 bases between them. This CDR3 comprises 16 residues. In germline, CDR1 is SGHNT, CDR2 YENEEA. CDR3 in amino acids: CASSLGGNTPSETQYF. CDR3 DNA: TGTGCCAGCAGCTTAGGGGGCAATACCCCGTCAGAGACCCAGTACTTC. Based on the CDR3 plus reference TRBV11-3 and TRBJ2-5, the full variable domain is EAGVVQSPRYKIIEKKQPVAFWCNPISGHNTLYWYLQNLGQGPELLIRYENEEAVDDSQLPKDRFSAERLKGVDSTLKIQPAELGDSAVYLCASSLGGNTPSETQYFGPGTRLLVL.

The chain's CDR3 is CASGANYEQYF. The CDR3 DNA reads as TGTGCCAGCGGGGCCAACTACGAGCAGTACTTC. This chain uses TRBV7-2 with TRBJ2-7; D possibly corresponds to TRBD1 (5 bases). The CDR3 extends over 11 amino acids. Germline V gives CDR1 SGHTA, CDR2 FQGNSA. V was pared by 8 bases and J by 3 bases, with 8 bases between.

This clone was seen a single time. The V gene is TRBV7-2, the J gene TRBJ1-2, with 7 positions matching TRBD1. The trim removed 5 bases at V and 7 bases at J, leaving 4 bases unmatched. Germline V CDR1 and CDR2: SGHTA, FQGNSA. CDR3 size: 12 residues. The CDR3 DNA is TGTGCCAGCAGCCAGACAGGGTTTGGCTACACCTTC. It yields the protein CASSQTGFGYTF.

The rearrangement joins TRBV6-5 to TRBJ1-1; TRBD1 might be the D (5 bases). V was cut by 2 bases and J by 1 base, with 11 bases left in between. Germline V gives CDR1 MNHEY, CDR2 SVGAGI. The CDR3 runs to 15 residues. CDR3 sequence (DNA): TGTGCCAGCAGTTACCAGTTGGACAAGAACACTGAAGCTTTCTTT. It codes for CASSYQLDKNTEAFF.

The rearrangement joins TRBV28 to TRBJ1-6; 7 bases line up with TRBD1. The CDR3 sequence is 15 residues long. Germline lookup yields CDR1 MDHEN and CDR2 SYDVKM. J was trimmed by 8 bases and V by 6 bases; bases with no gene match: 10. The CDR3 DNA reads TGTGCCAGCAGGCCCGGAGGGGGCAGACATTCACCCCTCCACTTT. It encodes CASRPGGGRHSPLHF.

The gene calls are TRBV28 and TRBJ1-1; no clear D. Germline CDR1 is MDHEN and CDR2 is SYDVKM. V was pared by 4 bases and J by 4 bases, with 7 bases between. There are 12 residues in the CDR3. The CDR3 sequence: CASSYEGTEAFF. In DNA form, the CDR3 reads TGTGCCAGCAGTTATGAGGGCACTGAAGCTTTCTTT.

This clone was picked up a small number of times. The chain joins TRBV18 to TRBJ2-7; TRBD2 agrees at 7 bases. This CDR3 comprises 14 residues. Germline V gene data show CDR1 as KGHSH and CDR2 as LQKENI. The V gene end was trimmed by 1 base and the J gene end by 6 bases; junction bases not matched to a gene: 6. CDR3 loop: CASSPLDAGAEQYF. As DNA, the CDR3 is TGTGCCAGCTCACCACTGGATGCGGGAGCCGAGCAGTACTTC.

V is TRBV18 and J is TRBJ1-1; tentatively, D is TRBD1 (5 bases). The CDR3 is 15 amino acids. Germline V lookup: CDR1 KGHSH, CDR2 LQKENI. The V end lost 5 bases, the J end lost 2 bases, and 15 bases lay between the germline ends. The CDR3 nucleotides are TGTGCCAGCTCATTCACGGGGGGGATAAACACTGAAGCTTTCTTT. This encodes CASSFTGGINTEAFF.

The V gene is TRBV3-1 (or the pseudogene TRBV3-2), the J gene TRBJ1-4; no clear D gene. V gave up 1 base and J gave up 11 bases, with 14 bases separating them. Germline V gene lookup returns CDR1 LGHDT and CDR2 YNNKEL (reference sequence). The CDR3 has 14 residues. The CDR3 DNA follows: TGTGCCAGCAGCCAAGGCGCGACTTTGGGTAAACTGTTTTTT. Translation gives CASSQGATLGKLFF.

The genes are TRBV19 and TRBJ1-4, with D maybe TRBD1 (5 bases). There are 14 residues in the CDR3. V lost 2 bases and J 8 bases, leaving 12 bases between the germline ends. CDR1 and CDR2 from the germline V gene are LNHDA and SQIVND (reference sequence). The CDR3 spells CASSIQGPGEKLFF. The CDR3 DNA is TGTGCCAGTAGTATACAGGGCCCCGGGGAAAAACTGTTTTTT.

This chain connects TRBV24-1 to TRBJ2-3, with D perhaps TRBD2 (5 bases). The CDR3 runs 14 residues. V gave up 7 bases and J gave up 0 bases, with 10 bases separating them. Germline lookup yields CDR1 KGHDR and CDR2 SFDVKD. The CDR3 DNA reads as TGTGCCACCAGAGCGGAGGCTAGCACAGATACGCAGTATTTT. Translated: CATRAEASTDTQYF.

The chain employs TRBV28 and TRBJ1-4; D is unresolved. Trimming stripped 5 bases from V and 2 bases from J, with 12 bases between. Germline values: CDR1 MDHEN, CDR2 SYDVKM. The CDR3 has 15 residues. As DNA, the CDR3 is TGTGCCAGCAGTACCCCAGGTGGGACTAATGAAAAACTGTTTTTT. Amino acid sequence: CASSTPGGTNEKLFF.

Points on this clone: At one of its ends the junction is not consistent with the germline gene, which may arise from a read error. The chain couples TRBV12-3 or TRBV12-4 to TRBJ1-1; tentatively, D is TRBD1 (5 bases). The CDR3 has 13 residues. The CDR3: CASSLELTVSANF. CDR3 sequence (DNA): TGTGCCAGCAGTTTAGAATTGACAGTTTCAGCCAACTTT.

The J gene is TRBJ1-6, the V gene TRBV7-9; no firm D call. Trimming stripped 1 base from V and 7 bases from J, with 11 bases between. In germline, CDR1 is SEHNR, CDR2 FQNEAQ (reference sequence). CDR3 length equals 15 residues. CDR3 sequence (DNA): TGTGCCAGCAGCTTAGGGCCGGGAATGAATTCACCCCTCCACTTT. This codes for CASSLGPGMNSPLHF.

V gene TRBV28 combines with J gene TRBJ1-6, with TRBD1 matching 7 bases. The CDR3 covers 17 residues. Germline CDR1 is MDHEN and CDR2 is SYDVKM. J gave up 8 bases and V 5 bases, and 15 bases lay outside the gene matches. The CDR3 here is CASSLDRVGLRHSPLHF. CDR3 bases: TGTGCCAGCAGTCTTGACAGGGTGGGGTTGCGGCATTCACCCCTCCACTTT.

This clone occurred a few times. The chain combines TRBV18 with TRBJ1-4; D gene ambiguous. This CDR3 is 16 amino acids long. Deletions cut 0 bases from V and 8 bases from J, with 16 bases between. Germline V gives CDR1 KGHSH, CDR2 LQKENI. In DNA form, the CDR3 reads TGTGCCAGCTCACCACCCAGTTTGGGGAGTGGGGAAAAACTGTTTTTT. Residues: CASSPPSLGSGEKLFF.

The rearrangement links TRBV3-1 (or the pseudogene TRBV3-2) to TRBJ2-7; possibly TRBD2 for D (5 bases). The germline V gene has CDR1 LGHDT and CDR2 YNNKEL (reference sequence). This CDR3 is 14 amino acids long. V gave up 4 bases and J gave up 1 base, with 11 bases separating them. The CDR3 loop is CASSPGLLSYEQYF. Here the CDR3 DNA reads TGTGCCAGCAGCCCCGGACTTCTATCCTACGAGCAGTACTTC.

The CDR3 bases are TGTGCCAGCAGCCCCGGGGTACAGCGCAATTCACCCCTCCACTTT. Its translation: CASSPGVQRNSPLHF. The rearrangement joins TRBV9 to TRBJ1-6; D unclear. Germline V gene lookup returns CDR1 SGDLS and CDR2 YYNGEE. The V gene lost 4 bases and the J gene lost 7 bases, with 15 bases spanning the gap. This CDR3 spans 15 amino acids.

The V gene is TRBV28, the J gene TRBJ1-2; tentative D call: TRBD1 (6 bases). This CDR3 has 15 residues. Germline CDR1 MDHEN, CDR2 SYDVKM. V lost 4 bases and J 4 bases, leaving 16 bases between the germline ends. The CDR3 DNA is TGTGCCAGCAGTTCCCTACAGGGCCGGGCCTATGGCTACACCTTC. This gives the protein CASSSLQGRAYGYTF.